This record covers a single TCR beta chain. The antigen remains unidentified. The sample is drawn from a study of cytomegalovirus exposure and HLA in healthy donors. The wider study: The same platform used for the 600 to 750 first-cohort repertoires was also used for the roughly 130 validation repertoires, as a later analysis reported. General study results and limits: It was found in a later analysis that first-cohort TCR clusters tended to co-occur in the approximately 120 validation repertoires.

Germline CDR1 LGHNA, CDR2 YSLEER. V was trimmed by 0 bases and J by 6 bases, leaving 14 bases between them. The CDR3 has 15 amino acids. The donors were part of the validation cohort of roughly 110 subjects. That cohort was separate from the first cohort, which comprised under 700 subjects. Some clones are missing from TCRdb's copy, which holds only in-frame ones; the method was immunoSEQ multiplex PCR. This sample has approximately 280,000 clones, with 88% found just once. J is TRBJ1-2 and V is TRBV4-3, with D tentatively TRBD1 (6 bases). The TCR originated in a woman aged 18-29 years in good health and CMV-seronegative. Input material: PBMCs. CDR3 nucleotides: TGCGCCAGCAGCCAAGATCTCTGGACAGATAATGGCTACACCTTC. As protein: CASSQDLWTDNGYTF.